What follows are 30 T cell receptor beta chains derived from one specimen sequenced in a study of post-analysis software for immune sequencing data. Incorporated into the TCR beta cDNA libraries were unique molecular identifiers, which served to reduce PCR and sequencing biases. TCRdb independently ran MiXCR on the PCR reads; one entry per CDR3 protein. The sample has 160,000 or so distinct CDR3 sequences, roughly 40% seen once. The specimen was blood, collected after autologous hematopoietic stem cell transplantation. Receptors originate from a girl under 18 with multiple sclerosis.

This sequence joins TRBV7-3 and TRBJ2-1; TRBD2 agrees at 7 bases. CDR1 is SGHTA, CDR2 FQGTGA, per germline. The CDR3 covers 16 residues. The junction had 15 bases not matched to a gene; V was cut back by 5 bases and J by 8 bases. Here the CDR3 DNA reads TGTGCCAGCAGCCCCAGCCCTGGACTAGAGATGGATGAGCAGTTCTTC. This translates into CASSPSPGLEMDEQFF.

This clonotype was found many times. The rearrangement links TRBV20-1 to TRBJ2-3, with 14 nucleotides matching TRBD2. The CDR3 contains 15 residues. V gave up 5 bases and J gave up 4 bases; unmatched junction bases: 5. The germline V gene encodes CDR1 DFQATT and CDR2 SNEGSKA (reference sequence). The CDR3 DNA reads TGCAGTGCTGGAAGGACTAGCGGGAGGCCAGATACGCAGTATTTT. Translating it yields CSAGRTSGRPDTQYF.

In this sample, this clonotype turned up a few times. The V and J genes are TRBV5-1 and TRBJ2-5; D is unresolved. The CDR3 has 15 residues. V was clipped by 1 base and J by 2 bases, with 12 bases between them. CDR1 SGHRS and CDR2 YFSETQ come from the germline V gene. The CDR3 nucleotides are TGCGCCAGCAGCTTGTCTCACCGGATACAAGAGACCCAGTACTTC. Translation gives CASSLSHRIQETQYF.

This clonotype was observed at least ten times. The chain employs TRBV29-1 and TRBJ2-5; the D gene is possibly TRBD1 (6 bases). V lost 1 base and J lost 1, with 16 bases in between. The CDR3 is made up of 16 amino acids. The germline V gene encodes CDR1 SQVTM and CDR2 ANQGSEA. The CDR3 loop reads CSVEGLGGNAQETQYF. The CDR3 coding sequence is TGCAGCGTTGAAGGGTTAGGGGGAAACGCCCAAGAGACCCAGTACTTC. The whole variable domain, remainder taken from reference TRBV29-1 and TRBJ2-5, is SAVISQKPSRDICQRGTSLTIQCQVDSQVTMMFWYRQQPGQSLTLIATANQGSEATYESGFVIDKFPISRPNLTFSTLTVSNMSPEDSSIYLCSVEGLGGNAQETQYFGPGTRLLVL.

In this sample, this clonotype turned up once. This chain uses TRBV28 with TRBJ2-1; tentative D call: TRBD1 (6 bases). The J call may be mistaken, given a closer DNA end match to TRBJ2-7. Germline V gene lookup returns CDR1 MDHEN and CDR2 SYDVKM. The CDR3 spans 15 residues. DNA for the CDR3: TGTGCCAGCAGTTTGGGTTCAGGGGTTAACCACGAGCAGTACTTC. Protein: CASSLGSGVNHEQYF.

CDR3 region: CSAMGPSVNNEQFF. Here the CDR3 DNA reads TGCAGTGCTATGGGCCCTAGCGTCAACAATGAGCAGTTCTTC. The chain carries TRBV20-1 and TRBJ2-1; D perhaps matches TRBD2 (6 bases). The germline V gene has CDR1 DFQATT and CDR2 SNEGSKA (reference sequence). Trimming removed 4 bases from V and 5 bases from J, with 15 bases in between. The CDR3 extends over 14 amino acids.

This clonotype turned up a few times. The CDR3 DNA sequence: TGCGCCAGCAGCCAAGGTCCCATGACTAGCCTAAATTTGTACGAGCAGTACTTC. This codes for CASSQGPMTSLNLYEQYF. The chain uses TRBV5-1 and TRBJ2-4, with 7 bases fitting TRBD2. Matching the DNA end better, TRBJ2-7 makes the J call doubtful. The CDR3 is 18 amino acids. Germline V CDR1 and CDR2: SGHRS, YFSETQ.

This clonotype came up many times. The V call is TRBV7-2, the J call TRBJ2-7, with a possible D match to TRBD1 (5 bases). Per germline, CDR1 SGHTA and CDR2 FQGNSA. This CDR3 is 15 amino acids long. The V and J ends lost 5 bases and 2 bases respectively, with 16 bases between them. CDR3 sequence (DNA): TGTGCCAGCAGCCCACGACAGAAGCAACCCTACGAGCAGTACTTC. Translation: CASSPRQKQPYEQYF.

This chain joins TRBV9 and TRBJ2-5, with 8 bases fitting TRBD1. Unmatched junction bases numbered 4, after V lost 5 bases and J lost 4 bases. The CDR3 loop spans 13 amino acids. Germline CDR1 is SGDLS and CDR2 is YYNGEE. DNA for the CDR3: TGTGCCAGCAGTATCGGACAGGGAGAGACCCAGTACTTC. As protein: CASSIGQGETQYF.

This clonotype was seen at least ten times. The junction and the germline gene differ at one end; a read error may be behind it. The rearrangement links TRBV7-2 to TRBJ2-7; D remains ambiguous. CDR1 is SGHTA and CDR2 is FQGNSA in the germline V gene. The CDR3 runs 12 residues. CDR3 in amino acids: CASSLVGYEQYF. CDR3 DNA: TGCGCCAGCAGCTTGGTCGGGTACGAGCAGTACTTC.

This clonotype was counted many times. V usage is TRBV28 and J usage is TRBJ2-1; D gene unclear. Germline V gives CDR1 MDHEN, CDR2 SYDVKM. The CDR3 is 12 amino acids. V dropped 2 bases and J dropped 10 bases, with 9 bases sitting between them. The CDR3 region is CASSLGIMEQFF. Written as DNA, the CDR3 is TGTGCCAGCAGTTTAGGGATCATGGAGCAGTTCTTC. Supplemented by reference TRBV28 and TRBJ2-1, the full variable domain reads DVKVTQSSRYLVKRTGEKVFLECVQDMDHENMFWYRQDPGLGLRLIYFSYDVKMKEKGDIPEGYSVSREKKERFSLILESASTNQTSMYLCASSLGIMEQFFGPGTRLTVL.

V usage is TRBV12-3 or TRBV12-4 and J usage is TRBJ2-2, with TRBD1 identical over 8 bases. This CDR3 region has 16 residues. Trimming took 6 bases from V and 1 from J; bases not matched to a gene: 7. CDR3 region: CASSPTGAQNTGELFF. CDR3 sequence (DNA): TGTGCCAGCAGCCCGACAGGGGCCCAGAACACCGGGGAGCTGTTTTTT.

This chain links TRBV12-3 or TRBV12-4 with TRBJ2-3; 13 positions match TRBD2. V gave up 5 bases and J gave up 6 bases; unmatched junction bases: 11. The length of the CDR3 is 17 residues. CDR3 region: CASSPGTSGMRQDTQYF. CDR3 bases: TGTGCCAGCAGTCCCGGGACTAGCGGGATGAGACAGGATACGCAGTATTTT.

CDR3 in DNA: TGTGCCAGCACAAATAGGGACCCGGGACAGCAAAACTATGGCTACACCTTC. Translating gives CASTNRDPGQQNYGYTF. V is TRBV12-3 or TRBV12-4 and J is TRBJ1-2; TRBD1 aligns across 7 bases. The ends lost 7 bases at V and 2 bases at J; junction bases unmatched: 16. CDR3 length: 17 residues.

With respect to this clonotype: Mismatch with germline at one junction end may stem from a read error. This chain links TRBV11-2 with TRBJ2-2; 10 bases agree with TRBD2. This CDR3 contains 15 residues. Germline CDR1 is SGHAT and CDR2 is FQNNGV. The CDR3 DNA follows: TGTGCCAGCAGCTTATCTAGCGGGGGCACCGGGGAGCCGTTTTTT. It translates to CASSLSSGGTGEPFF.

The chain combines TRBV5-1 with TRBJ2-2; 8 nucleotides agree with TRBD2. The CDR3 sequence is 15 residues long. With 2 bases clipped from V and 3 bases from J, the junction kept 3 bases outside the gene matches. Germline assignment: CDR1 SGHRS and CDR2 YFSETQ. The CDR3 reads CASSLTGGDTGELFF. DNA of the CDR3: TGCGCCAGCAGCTTAACGGGAGGGGACACCGGGGAGCTGTTTTTT.

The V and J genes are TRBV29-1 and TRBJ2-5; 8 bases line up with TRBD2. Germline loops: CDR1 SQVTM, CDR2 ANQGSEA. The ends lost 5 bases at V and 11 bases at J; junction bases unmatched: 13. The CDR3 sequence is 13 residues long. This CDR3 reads CSVSGSVLTEQYF. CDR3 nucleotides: TGCAGCGTTAGCGGGAGTGTTCTGACTGAGCAGTACTTC.

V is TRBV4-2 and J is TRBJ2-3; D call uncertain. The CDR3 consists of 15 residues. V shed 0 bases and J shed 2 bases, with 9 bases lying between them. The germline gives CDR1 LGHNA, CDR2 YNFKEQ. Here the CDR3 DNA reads TGTGCCAGCAGCCAAGAGGTCCTGACCACAGATACGCAGTATTTT. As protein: CASSQEVLTTDTQYF.

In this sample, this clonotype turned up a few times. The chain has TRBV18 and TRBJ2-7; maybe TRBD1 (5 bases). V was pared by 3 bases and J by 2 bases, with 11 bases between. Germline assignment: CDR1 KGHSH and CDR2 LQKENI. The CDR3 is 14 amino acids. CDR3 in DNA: TGTGCCAGCTCACCGGACACAGAACCCTACGAGCAGTACTTC. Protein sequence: CASSPDTEPYEQYF.

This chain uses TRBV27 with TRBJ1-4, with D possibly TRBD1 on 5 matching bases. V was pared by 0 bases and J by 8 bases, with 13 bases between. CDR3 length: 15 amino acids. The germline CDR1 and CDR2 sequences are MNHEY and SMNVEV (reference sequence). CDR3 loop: CASSLSSGTREKLFF. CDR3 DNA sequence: TGTGCCAGCAGTTTATCGTCGGGGACTCGGGAAAAACTGTTTTTT.

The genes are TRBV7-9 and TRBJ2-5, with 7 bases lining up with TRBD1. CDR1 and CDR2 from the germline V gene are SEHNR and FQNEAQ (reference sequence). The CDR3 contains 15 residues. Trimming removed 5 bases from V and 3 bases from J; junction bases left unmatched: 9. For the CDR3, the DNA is TGTGCCAGCAGCCATCGACAGGGTCAAGAAGAGACCCAGTACTTC. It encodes CASSHRQGQEETQYF.

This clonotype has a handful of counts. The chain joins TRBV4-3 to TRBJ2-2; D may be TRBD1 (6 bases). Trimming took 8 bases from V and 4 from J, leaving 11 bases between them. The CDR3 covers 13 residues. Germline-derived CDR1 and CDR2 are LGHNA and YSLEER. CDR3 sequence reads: CASGGPGTGELFF. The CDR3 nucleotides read TGCGCCAGCGGGGGCCCCGGCACCGGGGAGCTGTTTTTT.

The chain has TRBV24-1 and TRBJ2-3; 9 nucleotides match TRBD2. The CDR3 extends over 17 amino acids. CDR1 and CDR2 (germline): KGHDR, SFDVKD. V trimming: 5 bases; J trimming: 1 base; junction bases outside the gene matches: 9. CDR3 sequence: CATSGGLQREGTDTQYF. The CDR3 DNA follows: TGTGCCACCAGTGGGGGACTACAGCGGGAGGGCACAGATACGCAGTATTTT.

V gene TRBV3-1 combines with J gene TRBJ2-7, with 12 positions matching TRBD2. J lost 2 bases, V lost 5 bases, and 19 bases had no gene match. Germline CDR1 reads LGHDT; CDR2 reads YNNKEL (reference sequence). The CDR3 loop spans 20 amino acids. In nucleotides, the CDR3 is TGTGCCAGCAGCTCCACAGAACCTCGACTAGCGGGAGAGCCTCCCTACGAGCAGTACTTC. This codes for CASSSTEPRLAGEPPYEQYF.

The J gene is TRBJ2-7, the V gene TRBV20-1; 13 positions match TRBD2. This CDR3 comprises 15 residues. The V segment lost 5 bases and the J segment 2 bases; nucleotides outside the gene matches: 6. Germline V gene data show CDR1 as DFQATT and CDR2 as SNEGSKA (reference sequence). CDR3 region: CSAPSLAGGPYEQYF. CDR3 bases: TGCAGTGCTCCTTCACTAGCGGGAGGGCCCTACGAGCAGTACTTC.

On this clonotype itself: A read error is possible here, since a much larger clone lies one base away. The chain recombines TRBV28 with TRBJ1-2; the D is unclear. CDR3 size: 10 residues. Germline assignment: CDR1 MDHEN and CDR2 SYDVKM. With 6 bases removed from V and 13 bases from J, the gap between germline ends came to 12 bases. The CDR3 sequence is CASRKVVCTF. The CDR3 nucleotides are TGTGCCAGCAGGAAAGTAGTCTGCACCTTC.

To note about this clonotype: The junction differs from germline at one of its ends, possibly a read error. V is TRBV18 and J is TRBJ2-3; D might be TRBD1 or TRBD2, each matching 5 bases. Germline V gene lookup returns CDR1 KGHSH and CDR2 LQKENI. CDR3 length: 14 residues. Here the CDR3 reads CASSPGTQVDTQYF. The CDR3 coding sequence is TGTGCCAGCTCACCGGGGACCCAGGTAGATACACAGTATTTT.

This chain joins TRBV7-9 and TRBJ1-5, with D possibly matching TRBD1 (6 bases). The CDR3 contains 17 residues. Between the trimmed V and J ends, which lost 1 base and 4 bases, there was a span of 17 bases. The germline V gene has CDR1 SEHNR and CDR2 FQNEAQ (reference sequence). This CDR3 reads CASSLGPLGTPNQPQHF. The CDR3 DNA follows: TGTGCCAGCAGCTTAGGCCCACTCGGGACACCAAATCAGCCCCAGCATTTT.

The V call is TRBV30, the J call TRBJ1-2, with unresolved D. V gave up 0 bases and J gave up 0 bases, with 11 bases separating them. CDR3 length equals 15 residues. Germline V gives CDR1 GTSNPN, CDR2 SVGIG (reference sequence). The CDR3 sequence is CAWSVSLNSNYGYTF. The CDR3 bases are TGTGCCTGGAGTGTTAGCCTAAATTCTAACTATGGCTACACCTTC.

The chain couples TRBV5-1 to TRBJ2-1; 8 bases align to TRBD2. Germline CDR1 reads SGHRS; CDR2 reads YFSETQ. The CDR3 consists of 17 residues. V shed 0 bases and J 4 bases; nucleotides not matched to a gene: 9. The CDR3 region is CASSLETSASGYNEQFF. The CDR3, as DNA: TGCGCCAGCAGCTTGGAGACTAGCGCTAGCGGGTACAATGAGCAGTTCTTC. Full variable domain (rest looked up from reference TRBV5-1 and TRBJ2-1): KAGVTQTPRYLIKTRGQQVTLSCSPISGHRSVSWYQQTPGQGLQFLFEYFSETQRNKGNFPGRFSGRQFSNSRSEMNVSTLELGDSALYLCASSLETSASGYNEQFFGPGTRLTVL.